This passage covers 20 T cell receptor beta chains from one sample sequenced in a study of shared clonotypes between healthy human individuals. Here immunoSEQ multiplex PCR was the method, and the copy in TCRdb shows in-frame clones only, minus some. The sample has millions of clones, 90% to 95% seen once; the top ten hold roughly 0.13%. The specimen was naive CD4+ T cells sorted from blood. Subset noted: CD45RA+ positively selected. These receptors were collected from a man younger than 30 in good health.

This clone was found a few times. The rearrangement uses TRBV10-1 and TRBJ1-2, with 7 bases matching TRBD1. The CDR3 is 14 amino acids. J gave up 9 bases and V 2 bases, and 9 bases lay outside the gene matches. Germline CDR1 WNHNN, CDR2 SYGVQD (reference sequence). The CDR3 DNA is TGCGCCAGCAGTGAGAATCCAGGGGGAGGTAGCTACACCTTC. Its translation is CASSENPGGGSYTF.

This chain joins TRBV25-1 and TRBJ1-4, with D maybe TRBD1 (5 bases). Trimming took 2 bases from V and 7 from J, leaving 14 bases between them. The CDR3 is 15 residues long. The germline CDR1 and CDR2 sequences are MGHDK and SYGVNS. The CDR3 spells CASSELSTAPEKLFF. DNA of the CDR3: TGTGCCAGCAGTGAACTATCGACAGCCCCTGAAAAACTGTTTTTT. Complete variable domain (other parts from reference TRBV25-1 and TRBJ1-4): EADIYQTPRYLVIGTGKKITLECSQTMGHDKMYWYQQDPGMELHLIHYSYGVNSTEKGDLSSESTVSRIRTEHFPLTLESARPSHTSQYLCASSELSTAPEKLFFGSGTQLSVL.

V and J are TRBV4-3 and TRBJ2-3; D not certain. V gave up 4 bases and J gave up 2 bases, with 10 bases separating them. Per the germline V gene, CDR1 is LGHNA and CDR2 is YSLEER. The length of the CDR3 is 14 residues. CDR3 residues: CASSPNLNTDTQYF. CDR3 DNA: TGCGCCAGCAGCCCTAACCTAAACACAGATACGCAGTATTTT.

The V gene is TRBV28, the J gene TRBJ1-2; tentatively, D is TRBD1 (6 bases). Looked up from germline, CDR1 is MDHEN and CDR2 is SYDVKM. The V end was cut by 7 bases, the J end by 8 bases, with 14 bases between. The length of the CDR3 is 12 residues. CDR3 amino acids: CASTTGRWGYTF. The DNA of the CDR3 is TGTGCCAGCACCACAGGGAGGTGGGGCTACACCTTC.

The rearrangement uses TRBV7-9 and TRBJ2-7, with TRBD1 identical over 7 bases. This CDR3 has 13 amino acids. Germline trimming cut 6 bases from V and 2 bases from J; bases unmatched to any gene: 4. Looked up from germline, CDR1 is SEHNR and CDR2 is FQNEAQ (reference sequence). Written as DNA, the CDR3 is TGTGCCAGCAGTTGGGACAGCCCCTACGAGCAGTACTTC. This encodes CASSWDSPYEQYF.

V usage is TRBV19 and J usage is TRBJ2-7; 8 bases fit TRBD2. The J segment lost 4 bases and the V segment lost 5 bases, leaving 13 bases of the junction unmatched. Germline V gives CDR1 LNHDA, CDR2 SQIVND (reference sequence). The CDR3 consists of 16 residues. The CDR3 nucleotides read TGTGCCAGTAGTGCCGCCGCGGGGGGAAGTATTTACGAGCAGTACTTC. This encodes CASSAAAGGSIYEQYF.

This chain connects TRBV10-3 to TRBJ1-1, with unresolved D. Germline CDR1 reads ENHRY; CDR2 reads SYGVKD. V was trimmed by 2 bases and J by 8 bases, leaving 12 bases between them. CDR3 size: 13 residues. CDR3 nucleotide sequence: TGTGCCATCAGTGAGGCAACTCAAGGAGAAGCTTTCTTT. Its translation: CAISEATQGEAFF.

This chain links TRBV2 with TRBJ2-5, with D unclear. The CDR3 extends over 13 amino acids. Germline CDR1 and CDR2: SNHLY and FYNNEI. Trimming removed 4 bases from V and 5 bases from J, with 11 bases in between. The CDR3 nucleotides are TGTGCCAGCAGTGCGGAGCATGGGGAGACCCAGTACTTC. Translating it yields CASSAEHGETQYF.

With regard to this clone: At the DNA level, this CDR3 is encoded by other sequences in the same sample as well. This rearrangement joins TRBV11-2 to TRBJ2-5; TRBD2 agrees at 7 bases. The trim removed 5 bases at V and 5 bases at J, leaving 5 bases unmatched. The germline gives CDR1 SGHAT, CDR2 FQNNGV. The CDR3 runs to 13 residues. This CDR3 reads CASSLGGGETQYF. CDR3 DNA sequence: TGTGCCAGCAGCCTTGGGGGAGGGGAGACCCAGTACTTC.

This clone was detected once. The chain carries TRBV11-2 and TRBJ2-2, with D perhaps matching TRBD2 (5 bases). Trimming pared 3 bases from V and 1 base from J, leaving 15 bases between. Germline-derived CDR1 and CDR2 are SGHAT and FQNNGV. CDR3 length: 17 amino acids. The CDR3 sequence is CASSFPMTGVNTGELFF. CDR3 nucleotide sequence: TGTGCCAGCAGCTTCCCCATGACCGGGGTGAACACCGGGGAGCTGTTTTTT. Together with reference TRBV11-2 and TRBJ2-2, the CDR3 gives the full variable domain: EAGVAQSPRYKIIEKRQSVAFWCNPISGHATLYWYQQILGQGPKLLIQFQNNGVVDDSQLPKDRFSAERLKGVDSTLKIQPAKLEDSAVYLCASSFPMTGVNTGELFFGEGSRLTVL.

The CDR3 spells CASDLQGANTGELFF. Written as DNA, the CDR3 is TGTGCCAGCGATCTACAGGGGGCGAACACCGGGGAGCTGTTTTTT. V gene TRBV6-6 combines with J gene TRBJ2-2; 8 bases match TRBD1. Germline values: CDR1 MNHNY, CDR2 SVGAGI (reference sequence). The CDR3 length is 15 residues. Trimming removed 8 bases from V and 0 bases from J; junction bases left unmatched: 5.

Details on this clone: This may be a read error, as it is one base from a much larger clone. This chain joins TRBV2 and TRBJ1-6; D unclear. Germline V gives CDR1 SNHLY, CDR2 FYNNEI. Trimming took 6 bases from V and 7 from J, leaving 4 bases between them. This CDR3 contains 11 residues. The CDR3 DNA follows: TGTGCCAGCAGGTTGAATTCACCCCTCCACTTT. This codes for CASRLNSPLHF.

In regard to this clone: The junction shows a germline mismatch at one end, possibly a read error. CDR3 protein: CASTLQGVLSYEQYF. CDR3 bases: TGTGCCAGCACCTTACAGGGGGTACTCTCCTACGAGCAGTACTTC. V is TRBV7-9 and J is TRBJ2-7; 8 bases are a match to TRBD1. Germline V gives CDR1 SEHNR, CDR2 FQNEAQ (reference sequence). This CDR3 is built from 15 residues.

This sequence joins TRBV7-3 and TRBJ1-2; perhaps TRBD1 as D (6 bases). The CDR3 is made up of 15 amino acids. Germline CDR1 and CDR2: SGHTA and FQGTGA. Trimming shortened V by 9 bases and J by 8 bases, and 25 bases separated the two germline ends. The CDR3 loop is CASSPGDLLGTGYTF. The CDR3 DNA reads as TGTGCCAGTTCCCCAGGGGACCTTCTGGGGACCGGCTACACCTTC.

The chain links TRBV6-6 to TRBJ1-5; TRBD1 aligns across 7 bases. J lost 4 bases, V lost 6 bases, and 6 bases had no gene match. The CDR3 consists of 14 residues. Germline V CDR1 and CDR2: MNHNY, SVGAGI (reference sequence). The CDR3 loop reads CASSFDRDNQPQHF. The CDR3 DNA is TGTGCCAGCAGCTTCGACAGGGATAATCAGCCCCAGCATTTT.

The chain carries TRBV12-5 and TRBJ1-1; D possibly corresponds to TRBD1 (5 bases). Trimming shortened V by 6 bases and J by 1 base, and 9 bases separated the two germline ends. The CDR3 has 13 residues. The germline V gene encodes CDR1 LGHNT and CDR2 FRNRAP. The CDR3 nucleotides are TGTGCTAGTGGCCACGGGGGGAACACTGAAGCTTTCTTT. This translates into CASGHGGNTEAFF.

Notes on this clone: Relative to the germline gene, one junction end is altered; a read error may explain this. CDR3 protein: CASRRLAGGLGLGF. CDR3 nucleotides: TGTGCCAGCAGGAGACTAGCGGGAGGCCTCGGGTTAGGATTT. The chain joins TRBV6-5 to TRBJ2-3, with 13 bases lining up with TRBD2. The CDR3 is 14 amino acids. Germline lookup yields CDR1 MNHEY and CDR2 SVGAGI.

The V and J genes are TRBV6-5 and TRBJ2-3, with TRBD2 identical over 8 bases. Germline V gene lookup returns CDR1 MNHEY and CDR2 SVGAGI. This CDR3 has 15 residues. V lost 10 bases and J lost 2; bases outside the gene matches: 11. The CDR3 DNA sequence: TGTGCCACCACTACTAGCGGAGGGACCACAGATACGCAGTATTTT. Residues: CATTTSGGTTDTQYF.

J is TRBJ2-3 and V is TRBV11-2; D gene uncertain. The V end lost 1 base, the J end lost 2 bases, and 10 bases lay between the germline ends. This CDR3 has 15 amino acids. Germline V gives CDR1 SGHAT, CDR2 FQNNGV. The CDR3 spells CASSLGYLNTDTQYF. The CDR3 region has the DNA TGTGCCAGCAGCTTAGGATACTTAAACACAGATACGCAGTATTTT.

Notes on this clone: This sample includes further DNA sequences coding for the same CDR3. V is TRBV5-1 and J is TRBJ2-1, with 11 bases aligning to TRBD2. The CDR3 sequence is 15 residues long. Losses at the gene ends were 4 bases for V and 4 bases for J; bases not matched to a gene: 4. Germline values: CDR1 SGHRS, CDR2 YFSETQ. The CDR3 DNA follows: TGCGCCAGCAGCCCTGGGACTAGCGGATACAATGAGCAGTTCTTC. As protein: CASSPGTSGYNEQFF.